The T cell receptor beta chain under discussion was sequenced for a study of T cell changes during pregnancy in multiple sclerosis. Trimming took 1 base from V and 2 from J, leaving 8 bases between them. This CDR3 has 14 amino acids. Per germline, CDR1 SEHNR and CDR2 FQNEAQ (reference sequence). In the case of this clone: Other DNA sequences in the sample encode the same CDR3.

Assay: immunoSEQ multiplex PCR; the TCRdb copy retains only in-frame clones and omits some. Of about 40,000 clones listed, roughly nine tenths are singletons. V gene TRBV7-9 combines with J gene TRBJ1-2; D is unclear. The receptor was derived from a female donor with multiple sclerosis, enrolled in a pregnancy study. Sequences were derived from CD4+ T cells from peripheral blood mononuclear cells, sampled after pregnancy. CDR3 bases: TGTGCCAGCAGCTTAGGTTCGGGGAACTATGGCTACACCTTC. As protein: CASSLGSGNYGYTF.